The 19 T cell receptor beta chains below all came from one sample that was sequenced in a study of Ad26.COV2.S vaccination and SARS-CoV-2 variants. Only in-frame clones appear in the TCRdb table, and some are missing; sequencing was by immunoSEQ multiplex PCR. Of 150,000 to 200,000 clones listed, around 88% are singletons. Material: peripheral blood, obtained after recovery from COVID-19. The receptors derive from a human donor who had recovered from COVID-19.

The CDR3 loop is CASSSKLLGPLHF. Here the CDR3 DNA reads TGTGCCAGCAGCTCCAAGTTATTGGGGCCCCTCCACTTT. The chain links TRBV5-6 to TRBJ1-6; the D is unclear. Trimming pared 3 bases from V and 13 bases from J, leaving 14 bases between. Germline CDR1 SGHDT, CDR2 YYEEEE. The CDR3 covers 13 residues.

The chain recombines TRBV2 with TRBJ1-5, with D unresolved. The CDR3 has 13 amino acids. Germline CDR1 is SNHLY and CDR2 is FYNNEI. Trimming pared 7 bases from V and 0 bases from J, leaving 7 bases between. In nucleotides, the CDR3 is TGTGCCAGCACCGTGGATAGCAATCAGCCCCAGCATTTT. Its translation: CASTVDSNQPQHF.

This sequence joins TRBV6-5 and TRBJ2-5; either TRBD1 or TRBD2 may fit D (6 bases each). The CDR3 sequence is 15 residues long. The V end lost 0 bases, the J end lost 5 bases, and 13 bases lay between the germline ends. Germline CDR1 is MNHEY and CDR2 is SVGAGI. The CDR3, as DNA: TGTGCCAGCAGTTACTCTTGGGGGGCCACGGAGACCCAGTACTTC. Residues: CASSYSWGATETQYF.

V and J are TRBV5-1 and TRBJ2-5; D is perhaps TRBD2 (5 bases). The CDR3 totals 15 residues. Trimming took 3 bases from V and 4 from J, leaving 16 bases between them. Germline V gives CDR1 SGHRS, CDR2 YFSETQ. The chain's CDR3 is CASSYGSNRGETQYF. The DNA of the CDR3 is TGCGCCAGCAGCTACGGGTCGAACCGGGGAGAGACCCAGTACTTC.

The J gene is TRBJ2-2, the V gene TRBV25-1; the match to TRBD2 covers 8 bases. Germline assignment: CDR1 MGHDK and CDR2 SYGVNS. This CDR3 region has 15 residues. The CDR3 DNA reads TGTGCTTGCAAGGCGGGGGGCGTCAACACCGGGGAGCTGTTTTTT. Its translation: CACKAGGVNTGELFF. Full variable domain (missing parts from reference TRBV25-1 and TRBJ2-2): EADIYQTPRYLVIGTGKKITLECSQTMGHDKMYWYQQDPGMELHLIHYSYGVNSTEKGDLSSESTVSRIRTEHFPLTLESARPSHTSQYLCACKAGGVNTGELFFGEGSRLTVL.

J is TRBJ1-5 and V is TRBV15; D unclear. Germline V lookup: CDR1 LNHNV, CDR2 YYDKDF (reference sequence). Trimming pared 2 bases from V and 5 bases from J, leaving 10 bases between. The CDR3 totals 14 residues. The CDR3 nucleotides read TGTGCCACCAGCAGAAACAGTCCCGATCAGCCCCAGCATTTT. Translation: CATSRNSPDQPQHF.

The J gene is TRBJ2-3, the V gene TRBV11-3; a possible D gene is TRBD2 (5 bases). The germline V gene encodes CDR1 SGHNT and CDR2 YENEEA. The CDR3 loop spans 17 amino acids. Trimming removed 8 bases from V and 0 bases from J, with 21 bases in between. As DNA, the CDR3 is TGTGCCAGCGCCCAAGGAGAGGGTAGCTCTAGCACAGATACGCAGTATTTT. This sequence encodes CASAQGEGSSSTDTQYF.

V usage is TRBV4-1 and J usage is TRBJ2-2; D is unresolved. The CDR3 consists of 12 residues. The germline V gene encodes CDR1 MGHRA and CDR2 YSYEKL. Trimming removed 11 bases at V and 1 base at J, with 8 bases between. CDR3: CARCWNTGELFF. The CDR3, as DNA: TGCGCCCGTTGTTGGAACACCGGGGAGCTGTTTTTT.

This clone was seen just once. V and J are TRBV19 and TRBJ1-1; TRBD1 is a possible D gene (5 bases). Per the germline V gene, CDR1 is LNHDA and CDR2 is SQIVND (reference sequence). CDR3 length: 14 amino acids. The germline V and J ends were trimmed by 1 base and 1 base, with 7 bases remaining between them. In nucleotides, the CDR3 is TGTGCCAGTAGTATAGTTGGGGGGAACACTGAAGCTTTCTTT. It specifies CASSIVGGNTEAFF.

This clone was found once. The rearrangement joins TRBV2 to TRBJ2-5; D gene ambiguous. The CDR3 length is 14 residues. Germline V gene sequence: CDR1 SNHLY, CDR2 FYNNEI. Deletions cut 3 bases from V and 5 bases from J, with 13 bases between. CDR3 nucleotides: TGTGCCAGCAGTGATCGGCAGGAGTCCGAGACCCAGTACTTC. It specifies CASSDRQESETQYF.

The V and J genes are TRBV18 and TRBJ1-1; D not certain. The germline V and J ends were trimmed by 4 bases and 5 bases, with 11 bases remaining between them. The CDR3 has 13 residues. Per the germline V gene, CDR1 is KGHSH and CDR2 is LQKENI. The CDR3 region is CASSLRSRTEAFF. The DNA for the CDR3 is TGTGCCAGCTCACTCCGTTCGAGGACTGAAGCTTTCTTT.

J is TRBJ1-4 and V is TRBV5-4; D gene unclear. V was trimmed by 0 bases and J by 4 bases, leaving 7 bases between them. Germline CDR1 and CDR2: SGHNT and YYREEE (reference sequence). The CDR3 has 14 residues. Here the CDR3 reads CASSLDRSNEKLFF. The CDR3 DNA reads as TGTGCCAGCAGCTTGGACAGAAGTAATGAAAAACTGTTTTTT.

The chain recombines TRBV19 with TRBJ1-5, with unresolved D. The germline V gene has CDR1 LNHDA and CDR2 SQIVND (reference sequence). Trimming removed 9 bases from V and 5 bases from J, with 17 bases in between. The CDR3 extends over 14 amino acids. CDR3 DNA sequence: TGTGCCAGCCTAGGCGCAGGTTGGGATCAGCCCCAGCATTTT. Translated: CASLGAGWDQPQHF.

This chain joins TRBV7-3 and TRBJ2-5; no firm D call. Per germline, CDR1 SGHTA and CDR2 FQGTGA. CDR3 length: 13 residues. Trimming removed 0 bases at V and 5 bases at J, with 7 bases between. The CDR3 DNA reads as TGTGCCAGCAGCTTAACGGCAAGTGAGACCCAGTACTTC. It translates to CASSLTASETQYF.

V usage is TRBV5-1 and J usage is TRBJ2-7; TRBD1 matches at 10 bases. The germline V gene encodes CDR1 SGHRS and CDR2 YFSETQ. The CDR3 sequence is 13 residues long. Trimming removed 7 bases from V and 0 bases from J; junction bases left unmatched: 1. The CDR3 nucleotides read TGCGCCAGCGGACAGGGGGTCTCCTACGAGCAGTACTTC. Protein: CASGQGVSYEQYF.

The V call is TRBV27, the J call TRBJ1-5; TRBD1 matches at 9 bases. Germline CDR1 and CDR2: MNHEY and SMNVEV (reference sequence). Trimming took 9 bases from V and 7 from J; bases not matched to a gene: 13. The CDR3 spans 15 residues. The CDR3 DNA reads TGTGCCAGTGGGGGAGGGACAGGGCTCAGACAGCCCCAGCATTTT. As protein: CASGGGTGLRQPQHF.

CDR3 nucleotides: TGTGCCAGCACTTGGGACAATGAGCAGTTCTTC. This sequence encodes CASTWDNEQFF. V and J are TRBV12-3 or TRBV12-4 and TRBJ2-1; D gene uncertain. This CDR3 spans 11 amino acids. Trimming removed 7 bases at V and 5 bases at J, with 6 bases between.

The J gene is TRBJ2-5, the V gene TRBV7-8; D not certain. V shed 1 base and J shed 5 bases, with 11 bases lying between them. Germline V lookup: CDR1 SGHVS, CDR2 FQNEAQ. CDR3 length: 14 amino acids. The CDR3 is CASSLDSPRETQYF. The DNA of the CDR3 is TGTGCCAGCAGCTTAGACTCGCCGAGGGAGACCCAGTACTTC.

The chain carries TRBV9 and TRBJ2-3, with 10 bases lining up with TRBD1. CDR3 length: 15 residues. The trim removed 0 bases at V and 3 bases at J, leaving 1 base unmatched. The germline V gene has CDR1 SGDLS and CDR2 YYNGEE. CDR3 loop: CASSVGGQGTDTQYF. DNA of the CDR3: TGTGCCAGCAGCGTAGGGGGACAGGGGACAGATACGCAGTATTTT.